This record looks at one TCR beta chain sequence and its context. The antigen remains undetermined. The PCR contained 60 Vbeta and 13 Jbeta primers. Only in-frame clones appear in the TCRdb table, and some are missing; sequencing was by immunoSEQ multiplex PCR. The sample comprises 200,000 to 250,000 clones, approximately 85% of which are singletons, and less than 3.5% rests with the top ten. The data stem from a study of cytomegalovirus exposure and HLA in healthy donors. Study results and limitations: One later analysis reportedly identified an Asian-associated ancestry cluster that showed fewer N-insertions than the roughly 670-donor mean. A few CMV-associated chains proved CMV antigen-specific in vitro.

The CDR3 contains 13 residues. From germline, CDR1 is SGHDT and CDR2 YYEEEE. The germline V and J ends were trimmed by 1 base and 0 bases, with 4 bases remaining between them. This chain links TRBV5-6 with TRBJ1-2; D unresolved. The sample comprised PBMCs. The TCR comes from a woman aged 40 to 50 in good health and CMV-seronegative. The CDR3 region is CASSLTANYGYTF. CDR3 sequence (DNA): TGTGCCAGCAGCTTGACAGCTAACTATGGCTACACCTTC.